This T cell receptor beta chain was found in a study of PD-1 blockade in classical Hodgkin lymphoma (dated by TCRdb to the early 2020s). At the level of the whole study: Nivolumab dosing was 3 mg/kg intravenously every 2 weeks, continuing until either disease progression or unacceptable toxicity. To define a peripheral blood immune signature of response to PD-1 blockade in classical Hodgkin lymphoma, the study combined TCR beta sequencing with CyTOF.

Broader findings and caveats from the paper: Diversity was lower in patients who began nivolumab less than 1 year after ASCT, so these patients were left out of later analyses to avoid confounding by immune reconstitution. A significant rise by C4D1 was seen in CD4+ but not CD8+ TCR diversity (p=0.0027 vs p=0.16), with the rise being most apparent in complete responders (p=0.02). Baseline TCR diversity was reported to be lower in newly diagnosed patients than in healthy donors, and even lower in relapsed/refractory patients. Among trial patients, those achieving complete response had baseline diversity similar to that of newly diagnosed patients, while diversity was significantly lower in partial responders and progressors. The study covered only a single clinical trial cohort, and the causes of the repertoire differences, possibly disease activity or prior therapy, were still not defined.

Comment on this clone: Its antigen target is currently unknown. This may be a read error, as it is one base from a much larger clone.

The cysteine opens and the phenylalanine closes a CDR3 of 11 amino acids. Only CDR3 DNA remains: 33 bases, in frame from the first base. CDR1 and CDR2, looked up from the germline V gene, are SGHDN and FVKESK. V sheds 5 bases and J sheds 8 bases, leaving 7 bases between their ends. What this sample's time point label stands for: cycle 2 day 1 (C2D1) of nivolumab. Relapse after autologous stem cell transplantation had occurred in all trial patients, and cohorts A, B and C were distinguished by prior brentuximab vedotin exposure. The trial cohort included roughly 60 patients with relapsed/refractory classical Hodgkin lymphoma, and each patient had a best overall response of complete response, partial response or progressive disease. In the multi-cohort phase II CheckMate 205 trial, trial patients received single-agent nivolumab. Best overall response was determined by an independent review committee according to the 2007 International Working Group response criteria. PBMCs from the trial were collected at three points: immediately before nivolumab initiation (C1D1), and during therapy at cycle 2 day 1 and cycle 4 day 1. Peripheral blood was collected in 8 mL Vacutainer Cell Preparation Tubes, from which PBMCs were isolated by centrifugation and then cryopreserved.

Genomic DNA was extracted with the Qiagen DNeasy kit from unsorted PBMCs and from negatively selected CD4+ and CD8+ fractions. TCR beta CDR3 regions were subjected to amplification by immunoSEQ multiplex PCR with primers that anneal to V and J segments. A synthetic immune receptor repertoire was used to minimize amplification bias, and any residual bias was removed computationally once sequencing was done. On the study's bioinformatics: Repertoire diversity was quantified as the Shannon entropy index using custom Python scripts. Unsorted, CD4+ and CD8+ repertoires were analyzed separately, except in combined analyses where CD4+ and CD8+ sequences were merged in silico. A clone was considered expanded if an increase in frequency of at least 2-fold after treatment relative to C1D1 was found, and a pseudocount of 0.5 was applied to clones undetected at baseline. Clones with 0 or 1 copy at C1D1 were defined as singleton clones, while clones with 2 or more copies were defined as non-singleton clones. By matching protein sequences in sorted samples from the same patient, clones expanded in unsorted samples were annotated as CD4+, CD8+ or unknown. Wilcoxon tests on paired samples were used to test diversity changes from C1D1 to C4D1. This is the immuneACCESS table as TCRdb keeps it, with only in-frame sequences that have V and J called. A part of the clones is gone; compared with another copy, unresolved V genes explain less than half, and the rest is unexplained. That table is the source of V, J and clone size, and D and trimming were worked out from the DNA. For this sample there are some 46,000 clones; 60% to 85% appear just once. 22% of the sample is held by the ten biggest clonotypes.

This clonotype originated in a human donor with classical Hodgkin lymphoma. The chain is made from TRBV14 and TRBJ2-1; the D gene assignment is ambiguous. The sample in question was peripheral blood mononuclear cells (PBMCs), obtained before the second cycle of nivolumab. The DNA sequence is TGTGCCAGCAGCGTCGAGCATGAGCAGTTCTTC. It specifies CASSVEHEQFF.